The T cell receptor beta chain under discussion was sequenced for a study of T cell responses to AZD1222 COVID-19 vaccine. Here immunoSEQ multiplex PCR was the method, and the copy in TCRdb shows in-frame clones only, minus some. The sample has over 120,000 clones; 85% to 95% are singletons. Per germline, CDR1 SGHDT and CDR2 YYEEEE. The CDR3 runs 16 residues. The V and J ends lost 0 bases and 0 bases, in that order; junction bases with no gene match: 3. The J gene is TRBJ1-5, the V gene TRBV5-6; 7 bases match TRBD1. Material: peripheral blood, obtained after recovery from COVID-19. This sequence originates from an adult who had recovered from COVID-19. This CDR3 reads CASSLGQGFSNQPQHF. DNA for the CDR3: TGTGCCAGCAGCTTGGGACAGGGCTTTAGCAATCAGCCCCAGCATTTT.